The entry below describes one T cell receptor beta chain. This receptor's antigen is unknown. The input lacks base qualities; no much larger clone sits a single base away. Expansion of CD8+CD57+ cells had been shown by flow cytometry in the patients chosen for sequencing. Every patient had a diagnosis of severe acquired aplastic anemia based on International Study of Aplastic Anemia and Agranulocytosis and Camitta criteria. Patients had received no therapy at the time of blood sampling. TCR repertoires of sorted CD4+ and CD8+ blood T cells from severe aplastic anemia patients and healthy subjects were deep-sequenced in the study. Patients were enrolled in the USA under clinicaltrials.gov protocols 00001620, 01623167, 00001397, 00071045, 00081523 and 00961064. Ficoll-Paque density gradient centrifugation was used to isolate peripheral blood mononuclear cells. CD4+ and CD8+ T cells were sorted by FACS or magnetic beads before DNA extraction.

CDR1 and CDR2 are read off the germline V gene as MGHDK and SYGVNS. Spanning cysteine to phenylalanine, the CDR3 consists of 14 amino acids. The only DNA kept is the CDR3, 42 bases in frame from the first base. Trimming costs V 7 bases and J 0 bases, and their ends lie 10 bases apart. The sample comes from a study of CD8+CD57+ T cells in acquired aplastic anemia (dated by TCRdb to the late 2010s). About the study as a whole: DNA extracted from sorted CD4+ and CD8+ cells had a mean of 3.2 ug, with a range of 0.2 to 27.4 ug. CD8+CD57+ expansion was defined as frequency above the mean frequency observed in healthy subjects.

What the work shows at the level of the full study, not this receptor alone: No significant difference in CD8+ Simpson's diversity was found between patients and healthy controls (P=0.060). Although roughly 29 CD8+ CDR3 sequences were shared by patients and controls, these sequences appeared highly expressed in patients and within the immunodominant clones of patients.

Profiling of TCR beta VDJ combinations and CDR3 sequences used genomic DNA as the template. TCR repertoire sequencing was run on an Illumina HiSeq 2000. As for how the authors treated the data: Repertoire assessment relied on Simpson's diversity index, CDR3 size and DJ length profiles, and TRBV/TRBJ rearrangement plots. The most abundant DNA sequence in the deep sequencing data was defined as the immunodominant clone. CDR3 amino acid sequences were checked for sharing across subjects and were also compared against the VDJdb database and published repertoires. The public reads were quality trimmed at Q25 with fastp and then assembled into clones with MiXCR by TCRdb, keeping productive beta chains. Merged by CDR3 protein, the rows form single entries marked with the most common genes and DNA. The V and J calls were determined by TCRdb, not by the authors. This sample holds roughly 280,000 distinct CDR3 sequences; roughly 53% were observed only once. Around 1.2% of the sample comes from the top ten.

The clonotype was recovered from a human donor with aplastic anemia. Source material: sorted CD4+, CD8+, or CD8+CD57+ T cells (not recorded which) from PBMCs. The chain employs TRBV25-1 and TRBJ2-1; possibly the D gene is TRBD2, per 6 matching bases. The CDR3 sequence is CASIGGSSYNEQFF. DNA sequence: TGTGCCAGCATCGGGGGTAGCTCCTACAATGAGCAGTTCTTC. Reference TRBV25-1 and TRBJ2-1 proteins supply the regions before and after the CDR3; the full variable domain is: EADIYQTPRYLVIGTGKKITLECSQTMGHDKMYWYQQDPGMELHLIHYSYGVNSTEKGDLSSESTVSRIRTEHFPLTLESARPSHTSQYLCASIGGSSYNEQFFGPGTRLTVL.